The rows below give T cell receptor beta chains drawn from one sample of a study of cytomegalovirus exposure and HLA in healthy donors. Assay used: immunoSEQ multiplex PCR; TCRdb lists only in-frame clones, some missing. The sample includes about 120,000 clones, about nine tenths of them seen just once. The sequencing sample was made of PBMCs. The receptors shown here come from a man in his late teens or twenties in good health and CMV-seropositive. CDR3s include the opening cysteine and the closing phenylalanine or tryptophan. Each record gives: clone size, J gene, V gene, D gene, CDR3 protein, CDR3 DNA. A D gene is named only where the DNA matches it firmly. Some rows mark clone size as missing; the rest say once, few, many or name a class of expanded clone.

>NA|TRBJ2-3|TRBV19|NA
CASSTRASTDTQYF
TGTGCCAGTAGTACCAGGGCGAGCACAGATACGCAGTATTTT
>NA|TRBJ2-3|TRBV5-1|TRBD2
CASSLGLAGGPGQDTQYF
TGCGCCAGCAGCTTGGGTCTAGCGGGGGGCCCAGGGCAAGATACGCAGTATTTT
>NA|TRBJ1-1|TRBV2|TRBD1
CASSGSGTGVGNTEAFF
TGTGCCAGCAGTGGATCCGGGACAGGGGTGGGGAACACTGAAGCTTTCTTT
>NA|TRBJ1-3|TRBV6-4|NA
CASSVMIYALTDISGNTIYF
TGTGCCAGCAGTGTAATGATTTACGCCCTGACAGACATTTCTGGAAACACCATATATTTT
>NA|TRBJ2-7|TRBV7-6|NA
CASSTGFSYEQYF
TGTGCCAGCAGCACAGGGTTCTCCTACGAGCAGTACTTC
>NA|TRBJ2-3|TRBV2|NA
CASSEGLGVSTDTQYF
TGTGCCAGCAGTGAAGGTCTCGGGGTTAGCACAGATACGCAGTATTTT
>NA|TRBJ2-3|TRBV6-5|TRBD1
CASSSRQGAPDTQYF
TGTGCCAGCAGCTCCCGACAGGGGGCCCCAGATACGCAGTATTTT
>NA|TRBJ1-6|TRBV5-4|NA
CASSLKSSYNSPLHF
TGTGCCAGCAGCTTAAAGAGCTCCTATAATTCACCCCTCCACTTT
>NA|TRBJ2-5|TRBV7-9|NA
CASSLRDSRTQETQYF
TGTGCCAGCAGCTTGAGGGACTCCAGGACTCAAGAGACCCAGTACTTC
>once|TRBJ2-1|TRBV27|NA
CASSFLMGQGMVPEQFF
TGTGCCAGCAGTTTTCTAATGGGGCAGGGAATGGTACCTGAGCAGTTCTTC
>once|TRBJ1-1|TRBV28|TRBD1
CASALEGGLAFF
TGTGCCAGCGCATTAGAAGGGGGCTTAGCTTTCTTT
>NA|TRBJ2-7|TRBV4-1|NA
CASSHREGGLSYEQYF
TGCGCCAGCAGCCACCGAGAAGGGGGATTAAGCTACGAGCAGTACTTC
>NA|TRBJ2-1|TRBV19|TRBD2
CASSMAPGGLTYNEQFF
TGTGCCAGTAGTATGGCCCCGGGGGGTCTGACCTACAATGAGCAGTTCTTC
>NA|TRBJ2-7|TRBV4-3|NA
CASSQGPGETYEQYF
TGCGCCAGCAGCCAAGGACCGGGGGAGACCTACGAGCAGTACTTC
>NA|TRBJ2-7|TRBV20-1|NA
CSVRTSYEQYF
TGCAGTGTTAGGACTTCCTACGAGCAGTACTTC
>NA|TRBJ2-7|TRBV27|NA
CASSLLPDKTYEQYF
TGTGCCAGCAGTTTACTCCCGGACAAGACCTACGAGCAGTACTTC
>NA|TRBJ2-7|TRBV7-9|NA
CASSLARLDNDEQYF
TGTGCCAGCAGCTTAGCGAGATTAGATAATGACGAGCAGTACTTC
>few|TRBJ2-2|TRBV4-2|NA
CASSQETSSNTGELFF
TGTGCCAGCAGCCAAGAAACCAGTTCGAACACCGGGGAGCTGTTTTTT
>NA|TRBJ2-5|TRBV9|NA
CASSGTRKETQYF
TGTGCCAGCAGCGGGACTCGGAAAGAGACCCAGTACTTC
>NA|TRBJ1-1|TRBV7-8|NA
CASSFNPGVGTEAFF
TGTGCCAGCAGCTTTAACCCAGGGGTCGGGACTGAAGCTTTCTTT
>NA|TRBJ1-1|TRBV11-2|NA
CASSLAPGMNTEAFF
TGTGCCAGCAGCTTAGCGCCGGGGATGAACACTGAAGCTTTCTTT
>NA|TRBJ1-3|TRBV5-8|NA
CASSLDGGSGNTIYF
TGTGCCAGCAGCTTGGATGGGGGCTCCGGAAACACCATATATTTT
>NA|TRBJ2-1|TRBV13|NA
CASSLGQRSQFF
TGTGCCAGCAGCTTAGGCCAACGGAGCCAGTTCTTC